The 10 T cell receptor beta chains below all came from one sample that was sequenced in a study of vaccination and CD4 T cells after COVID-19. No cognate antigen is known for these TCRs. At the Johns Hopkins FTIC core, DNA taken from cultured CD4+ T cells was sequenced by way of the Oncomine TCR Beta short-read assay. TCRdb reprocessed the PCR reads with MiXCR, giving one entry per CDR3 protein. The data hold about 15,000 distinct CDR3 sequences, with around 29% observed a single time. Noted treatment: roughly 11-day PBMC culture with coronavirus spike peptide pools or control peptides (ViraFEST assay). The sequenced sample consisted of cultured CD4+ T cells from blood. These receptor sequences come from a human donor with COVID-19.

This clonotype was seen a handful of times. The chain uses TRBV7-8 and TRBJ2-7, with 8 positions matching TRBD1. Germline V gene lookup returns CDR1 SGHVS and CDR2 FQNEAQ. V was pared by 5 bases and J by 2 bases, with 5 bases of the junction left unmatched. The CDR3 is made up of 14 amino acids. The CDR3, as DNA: TGTGCCAGCAGCCCAACGGGACAGGCCTACGAGCAGTACTTC. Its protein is CASSPTGQAYEQYF.

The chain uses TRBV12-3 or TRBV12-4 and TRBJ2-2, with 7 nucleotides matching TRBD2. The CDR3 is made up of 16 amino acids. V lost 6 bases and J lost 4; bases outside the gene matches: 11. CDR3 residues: CASSGAASGFTGELFF. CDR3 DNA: TGTGCCAGCAGCGGGGCAGCTAGCGGCTTCACCGGGGAGCTGTTTTTT.

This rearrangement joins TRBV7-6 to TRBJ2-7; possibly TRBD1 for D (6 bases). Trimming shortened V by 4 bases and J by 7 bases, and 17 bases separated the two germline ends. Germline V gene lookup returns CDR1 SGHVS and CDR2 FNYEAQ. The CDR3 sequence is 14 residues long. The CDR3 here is CASSSTGNRGEQYF. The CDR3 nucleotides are TGTGCCAGCAGCTCGACAGGTAACCGAGGGGAGCAGTACTTC. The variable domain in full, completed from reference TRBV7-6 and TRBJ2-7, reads GAGVSQSPRYKVTKRGQDVALRCDPISGHVSLYWYRQALGQGPEFLTYFNYEAQQDKSGLPNDRFSAERPEGSISTLTIQRTEQRDSAMYRCASSSTGNRGEQYFGPGTRLTVT.

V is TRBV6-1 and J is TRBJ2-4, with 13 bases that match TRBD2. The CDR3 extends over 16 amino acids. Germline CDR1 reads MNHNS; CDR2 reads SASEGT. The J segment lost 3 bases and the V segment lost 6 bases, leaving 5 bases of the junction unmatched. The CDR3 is CASSRRLAGGKNIQYF. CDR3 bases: TGTGCCAGCAGCCGACGACTAGCGGGGGGCAAAAACATTCAGTACTTC.

As DNA, the CDR3 is TGTGCCAGCAGCTTATTACAGGGGGGGTACTCTGGGGCCAACGTCCTGACTTTC. It translates to CASSLLQGGYSGANVLTF. The J gene is TRBJ2-6, the V gene TRBV7-8, with D possibly being TRBD1 (8 bases). The CDR3 length is 18 residues. From germline, CDR1 is SGHVS and CDR2 FQNEAQ. V was trimmed by 2 bases and J by 0 bases, leaving 14 bases between them.

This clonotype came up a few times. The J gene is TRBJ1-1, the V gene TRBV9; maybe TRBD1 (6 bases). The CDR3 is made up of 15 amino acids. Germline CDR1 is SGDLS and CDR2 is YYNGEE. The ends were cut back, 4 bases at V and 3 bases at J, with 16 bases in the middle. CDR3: CASSQPTGSDTEAFF. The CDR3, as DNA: TGTGCCAGCAGCCAACCAACAGGGAGTGACACTGAAGCTTTCTTT.

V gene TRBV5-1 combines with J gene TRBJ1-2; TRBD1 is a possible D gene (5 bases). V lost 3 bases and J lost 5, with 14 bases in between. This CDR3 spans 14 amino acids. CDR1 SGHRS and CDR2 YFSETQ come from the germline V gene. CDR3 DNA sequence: TGCGCCAGCAGCTCTTTACGGGACGGGTATGGCTACACCTTC. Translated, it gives CASSSLRDGYGYTF.

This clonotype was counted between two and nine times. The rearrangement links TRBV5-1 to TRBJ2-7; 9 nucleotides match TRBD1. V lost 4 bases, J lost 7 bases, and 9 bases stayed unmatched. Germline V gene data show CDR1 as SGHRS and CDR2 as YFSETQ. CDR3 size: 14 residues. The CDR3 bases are TGCGCCAGCAGCGATAAACAGGGGGCCGGGGAGCAGTACTTC. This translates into CASSDKQGAGEQYF. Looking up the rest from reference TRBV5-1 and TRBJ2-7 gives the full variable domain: KAGVTQTPRYLIKTRGQQVTLSCSPISGHRSVSWYQQTPGQGLQFLFEYFSETQRNKGNFPGRFSGRQFSNSRSEMNVSTLELGDSALYLCASSDKQGAGEQYFGPGTRLTVT.

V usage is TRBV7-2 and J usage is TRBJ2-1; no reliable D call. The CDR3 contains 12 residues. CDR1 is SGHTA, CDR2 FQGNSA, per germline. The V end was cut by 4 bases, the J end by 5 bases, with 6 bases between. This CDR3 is CASSSTHNEQFF. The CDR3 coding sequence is TGTGCCAGCAGCTCAACCCACAATGAGCAGTTCTTC. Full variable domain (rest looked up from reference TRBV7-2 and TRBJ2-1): GAGVSQSPSNKVTEKGKDVELRCDPISGHTALYWYRQSLGQGLEFLIYFQGNSAPDKSGLPSDRFSAERTGGSVSTLTIQRTQQEDSAVYLCASSSTHNEQFFGPGTRLTVL.

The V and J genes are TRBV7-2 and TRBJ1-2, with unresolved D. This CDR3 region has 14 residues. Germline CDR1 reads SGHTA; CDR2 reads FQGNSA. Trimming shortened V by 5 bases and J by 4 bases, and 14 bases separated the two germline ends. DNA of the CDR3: TGTGCCAGCAGCCCCGGGCGGGGTGGCTATGGCTACACCTTC. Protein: CASSPGRGGYGYTF.